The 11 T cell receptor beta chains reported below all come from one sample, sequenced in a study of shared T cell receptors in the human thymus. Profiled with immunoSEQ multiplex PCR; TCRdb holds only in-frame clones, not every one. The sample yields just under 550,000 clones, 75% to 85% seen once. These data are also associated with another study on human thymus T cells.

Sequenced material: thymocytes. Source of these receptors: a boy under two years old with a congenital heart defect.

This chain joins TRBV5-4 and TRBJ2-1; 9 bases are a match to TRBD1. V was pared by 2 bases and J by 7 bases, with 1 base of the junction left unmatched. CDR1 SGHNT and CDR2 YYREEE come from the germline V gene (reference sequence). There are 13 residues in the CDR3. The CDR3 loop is CASSFDRGNEQFF. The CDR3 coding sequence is TGTGCCAGCAGCTTTGACAGGGGGAATGAGCAGTTCTTC.

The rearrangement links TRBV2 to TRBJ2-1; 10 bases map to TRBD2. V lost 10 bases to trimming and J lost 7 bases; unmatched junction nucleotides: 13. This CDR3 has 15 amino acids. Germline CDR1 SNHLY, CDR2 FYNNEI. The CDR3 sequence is CANEPPSGSWNEQFF. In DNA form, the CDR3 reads TGTGCCAATGAACCCCCTAGCGGGAGTTGGAATGAGCAGTTCTTC.

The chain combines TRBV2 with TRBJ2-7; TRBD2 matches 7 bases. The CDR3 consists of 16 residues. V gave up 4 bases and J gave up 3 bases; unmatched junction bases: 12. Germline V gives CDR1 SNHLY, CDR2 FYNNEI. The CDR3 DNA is TGTGCCAGCAGTGGCCCCTCTGGCGGGAGTAGCTACGAGCAGTACTTC. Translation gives CASSGPSGGSSYEQYF.

The CDR3 region is CASSLARGIPTYEQYF. CDR3 bases: TGTGCCAGCAGCTTAGCAAGGGGTATACCTACCTACGAGCAGTACTTC. This rearrangement joins TRBV11-2 to TRBJ2-7, with a tentative D call TRBD1 (5 bases). The CDR3 contains 16 residues. V lost 1 base to trimming and J lost 2 bases, with 15 bases between them. CDR1 SGHAT and CDR2 FQNNGV come from the germline V gene.

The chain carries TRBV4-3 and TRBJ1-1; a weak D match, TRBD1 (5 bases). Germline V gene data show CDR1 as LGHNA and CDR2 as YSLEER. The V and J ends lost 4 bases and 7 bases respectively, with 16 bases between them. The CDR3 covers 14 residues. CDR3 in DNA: TGCGCCAGCAGCCCAACCGGGCCAGGGTTTGAAGCTTTCTTT. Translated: CASSPTGPGFEAFF.

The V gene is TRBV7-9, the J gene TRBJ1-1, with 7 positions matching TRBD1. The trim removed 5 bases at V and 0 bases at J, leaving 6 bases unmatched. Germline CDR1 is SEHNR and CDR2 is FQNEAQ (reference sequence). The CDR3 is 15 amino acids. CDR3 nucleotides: TGTGCCAGCAGCCCGGGACAGATCATGAACACTGAAGCTTTCTTT. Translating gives CASSPGQIMNTEAFF.

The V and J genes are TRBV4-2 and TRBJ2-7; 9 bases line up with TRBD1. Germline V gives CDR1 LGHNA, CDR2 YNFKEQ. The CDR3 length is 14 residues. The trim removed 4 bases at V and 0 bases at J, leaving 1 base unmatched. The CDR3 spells CASSRDRASYEQYF. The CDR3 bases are TGTGCCAGCAGCCGGGACAGGGCCTCCTACGAGCAGTACTTC.

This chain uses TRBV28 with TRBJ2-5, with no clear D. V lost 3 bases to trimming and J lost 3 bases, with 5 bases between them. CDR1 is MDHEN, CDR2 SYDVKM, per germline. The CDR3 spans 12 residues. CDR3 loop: CASSFREETQYF. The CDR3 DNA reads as TGTGCCAGCAGTTTCCGGGAAGAGACCCAGTACTTC.

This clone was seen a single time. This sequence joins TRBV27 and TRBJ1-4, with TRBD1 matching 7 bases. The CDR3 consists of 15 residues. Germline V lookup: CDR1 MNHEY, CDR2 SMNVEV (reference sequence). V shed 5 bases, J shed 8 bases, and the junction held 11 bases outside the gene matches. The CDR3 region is CASSHLTGFREKLFF. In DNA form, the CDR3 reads TGTGCCAGCAGTCACCTGACAGGGTTCCGGGAAAAACTGTTTTTT.

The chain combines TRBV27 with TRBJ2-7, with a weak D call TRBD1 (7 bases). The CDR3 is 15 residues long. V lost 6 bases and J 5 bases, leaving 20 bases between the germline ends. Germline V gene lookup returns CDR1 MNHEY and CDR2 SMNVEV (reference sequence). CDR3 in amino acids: CASSMDAGGTHEQYF. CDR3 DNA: TGTGCCAGCAGCATGGACGCAGGGGGGACACACGAGCAGTACTTC.

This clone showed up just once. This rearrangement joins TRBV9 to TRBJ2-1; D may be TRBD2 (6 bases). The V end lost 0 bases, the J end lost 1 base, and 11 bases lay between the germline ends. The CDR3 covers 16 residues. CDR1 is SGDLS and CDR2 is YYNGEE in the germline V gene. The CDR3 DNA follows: TGTGCCAGCAGCGTAGAACCCGGGGGTTCCTACAATGAGCAGTTCTTC. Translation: CASSVEPGGSYNEQFF.